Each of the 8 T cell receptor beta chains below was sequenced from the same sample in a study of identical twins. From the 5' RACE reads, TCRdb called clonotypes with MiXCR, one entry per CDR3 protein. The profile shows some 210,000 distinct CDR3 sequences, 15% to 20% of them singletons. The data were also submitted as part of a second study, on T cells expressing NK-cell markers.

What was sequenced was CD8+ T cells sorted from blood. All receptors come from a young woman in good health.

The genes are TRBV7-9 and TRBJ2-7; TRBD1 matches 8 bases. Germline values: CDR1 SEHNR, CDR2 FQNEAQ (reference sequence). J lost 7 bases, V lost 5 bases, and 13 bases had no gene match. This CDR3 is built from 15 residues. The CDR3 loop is CASSPDHGQGREQYF. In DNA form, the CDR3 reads TGTGCCAGCAGCCCCGATCACGGACAGGGTCGTGAGCAGTACTTC.

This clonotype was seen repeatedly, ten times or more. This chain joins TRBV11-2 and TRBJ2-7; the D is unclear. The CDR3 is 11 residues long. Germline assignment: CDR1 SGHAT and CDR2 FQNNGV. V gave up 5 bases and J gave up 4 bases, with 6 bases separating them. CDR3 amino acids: CASSLIYEQYF. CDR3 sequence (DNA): TGTGCCAGCAGCCTGATATACGAGCAGTACTTC.

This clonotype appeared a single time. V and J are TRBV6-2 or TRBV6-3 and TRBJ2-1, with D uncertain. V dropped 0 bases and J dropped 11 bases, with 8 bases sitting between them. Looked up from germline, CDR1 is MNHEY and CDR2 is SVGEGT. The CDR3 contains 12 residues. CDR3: CASSYSRLQQFF. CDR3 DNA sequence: TGTGCCAGCAGTTACTCAAGACTTCAGCAGTTCTTC.

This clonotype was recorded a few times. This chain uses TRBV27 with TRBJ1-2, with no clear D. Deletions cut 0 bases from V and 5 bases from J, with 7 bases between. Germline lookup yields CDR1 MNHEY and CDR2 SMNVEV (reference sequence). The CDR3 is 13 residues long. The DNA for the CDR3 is TGTGCCAGCAGTTTATCTGAGGGATATGGCTACACCTTC. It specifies CASSLSEGYGYTF.

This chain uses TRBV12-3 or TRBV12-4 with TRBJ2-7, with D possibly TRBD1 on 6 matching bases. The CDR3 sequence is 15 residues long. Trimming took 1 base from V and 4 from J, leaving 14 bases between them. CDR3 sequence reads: CASSLVPPGDYEQYF. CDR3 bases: TGTGCCAGCAGTTTAGTCCCTCCAGGGGATTACGAGCAGTACTTC.

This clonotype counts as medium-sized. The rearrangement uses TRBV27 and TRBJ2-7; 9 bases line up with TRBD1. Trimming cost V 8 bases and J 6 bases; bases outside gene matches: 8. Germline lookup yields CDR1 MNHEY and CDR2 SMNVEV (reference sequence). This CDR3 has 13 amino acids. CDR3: CASPRDRVGEQYF. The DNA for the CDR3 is TGTGCCAGCCCCCGGGACAGGGTAGGCGAGCAGTACTTC.

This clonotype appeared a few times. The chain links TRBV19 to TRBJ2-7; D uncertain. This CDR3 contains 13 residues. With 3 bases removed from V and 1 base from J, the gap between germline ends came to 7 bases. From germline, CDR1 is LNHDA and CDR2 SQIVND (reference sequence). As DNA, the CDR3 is TGTGCCAGTAGTATTGCCTCTTCCTACGAGCAGTACTTC. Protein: CASSIASSYEQYF.

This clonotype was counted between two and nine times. The CDR3 DNA sequence: TGTGCCACGAAACAGGGAGGCTTCGCAGATACGCAGTATTTT. Translated, it gives CATKQGGFADTQYF. The chain couples TRBV27 to TRBJ2-3, with D perhaps TRBD1 or TRBD2 (6 bases each). Per the germline V gene, CDR1 is MNHEY and CDR2 is SMNVEV (reference sequence). Trimming removed 10 bases at V and 4 bases at J, with 18 bases between. CDR3 length: 14 residues.